A selection of T cell receptor beta chains follows, all from one sample in a study of blood T cell repertoires in COVID-19. Generated by immunoSEQ multiplex PCR, the TCRdb table keeps only in-frame clones and is missing some. Of about 250,000 clones listed, 70% to 90% are singletons. The sequenced sample consisted of PBMCs or T cells enriched from blood (not recorded which). Receptors were obtained from a woman in her 50s who had been exposed to COVID-19. Each CDR3 is given with its conserved first and last residue. Fields, in order: J gene, V gene, CDR3 length, clone size, CDR3 protein. Expanded clones get a size class; other rows say once, few or many, or leave the size out.

>TRBJ2-1|TRBV6-5|14|NA
CASSYSGQASEQFF
>TRBJ2-1|TRBV7-9|13|NA
CASSFSDRNEQFF
>TRBJ2-3|TRBV27|15|NA
CASSPRRGNTDTQYF
>TRBJ1-1|TRBV2|14|NA
CASSEGQGGTEAFF
>TRBJ1-5|TRBV2|14|NA
CASREDQGAQPQHF
>TRBJ2-7|TRBV7-2|13|NA
CASSLVSVYEQYF
>TRBJ1-2|TRBV7-9|12|NA
CASGYSNYGYTF
>TRBJ1-5|TRBV28|15|NA
CASSTTGQHNQPQHF
>TRBJ1-2|TRBV24-1|13|few
CATADRGNYGYTF
>TRBJ1-2|TRBV5-1|16|NA
CASSLAGQGLDYGYTF
>TRBJ1-1|TRBV5-6|12|NA
CASSLVNTEAFF
>TRBJ2-2|TRBV19|15|NA
CASSISGSDTGELFF
>TRBJ1-1|TRBV7-8|13|NA
CASSLITSTEAFF
>TRBJ2-7|TRBV28|14|NA
CASRSQGATYEQYF
>TRBJ1-1|TRBV29-1|11|few
CSVARGPEAFF
>TRBJ2-5|TRBV9|17|NA
CASSVDGGAIEGGTQYF
>TRBJ1-4|TRBV5-1|14|NA
CASSLLGGSEKLFF
>TRBJ1-1|TRBV7-8|14|NA
CASSLRAGNTEAFF
>TRBJ2-1|TRBV7-6|16|NA
CASSPRGQDGYNEQFF
>TRBJ2-1|TRBV10-3|14|few
CAIRTEGQHNEQFF
>TRBJ1-1|TRBV28|15|NA
CASSPTGGPNTEAFF
>TRBJ2-2|TRBV5-1|14|NA
CASRTGYTTGELFF
>TRBJ1-2|TRBV4-3|13|NA
CASSQRTGEGYTF
>TRBJ1-3|TRBV15|15|NA
CATSRGRFSGNTIYF
>TRBJ1-2|TRBV28|12|NA
CASSFSLYGYTF
>TRBJ1-6|TRBV9|15|once
CASSVSPQDNSPLHF
>TRBJ1-1|TRBV3-1/TRBV3-2|15|NA
CASSPSGQANTEAFF
>TRBJ2-3|TRBV28|17|NA
CASTISLAPSSTDTQYF
>TRBJ1-5|TRBV9|13|NA
CASSVDGDQPQHF
>TRBJ1-6|TRBV7-2|15|NA
CASSSGQIQHSPLHF
>TRBJ2-5|TRBV5-1|13|NA
CASSVGTLPTQYF
>TRBJ1-6|TRBV5-4|16|few
CASSLDPGTGGSPLHF
>TRBJ1-3|TRBV24-1|17|NA
CATSDTGAGPSGNTIYF
>TRBJ1-1|TRBV3-1/TRBV3-2|15|NA
CASSQLRGGNTEAFF
>TRBJ2-1|TRBV18|16|NA
CASSRISGGPYNEQFF
>TRBJ2-3|TRBV4-3|16|NA
CASSQGSGQGTDTQYF
>TRBJ2-5|TRBV7-2|12|NA
CASSRSTETQYF
>TRBJ2-6|TRBV13|16|NA
CASSSKGVSGANVLTF
>TRBJ1-1|TRBV5-5|12|NA
CASTSGDTEAFF
>TRBJ1-1|TRBV7-2|14|NA
CASILDHRGTEAFF
>TRBJ1-1|TRBV7-8|17|NA
CASSLQGVGVVNTEAFF
>TRBJ1-1|TRBV6-2/TRBV6-3|14|NA
CASSSMQMNTEAFF
>TRBJ2-1|TRBV5-5|16|NA
CASSFVSGGAGEEQFF
>TRBJ2-4|TRBV2|15|NA
CASSEDQGFKNIQYF
>TRBJ1-3|TRBV6-5|15|few
CASRPRGFGGNTIYF
>TRBJ1-1|TRBV6-5|12|NA
CASSRPGSEAFF
>TRBJ1-2|TRBV5-1|16|once
CASRRDTGGANYGYTF
>TRBJ1-2|TRBV5-4|16|NA
CASSLPTGQTLSGYTF
>TRBJ1-6|TRBV5-1|13|NA
CASSSGQGTPLHF
>TRBJ1-1|TRBV18|14|many
CASSPPGLNTEAFF
>TRBJ1-5|TRBV19|18|few
CASSGRDRGRVGNQPQHF
>TRBJ1-1|TRBV2|17|NA
CASSPSGAWQKNTEAFF
>TRBJ1-5|TRBV19|12|NA
CASTGGNQPQHF